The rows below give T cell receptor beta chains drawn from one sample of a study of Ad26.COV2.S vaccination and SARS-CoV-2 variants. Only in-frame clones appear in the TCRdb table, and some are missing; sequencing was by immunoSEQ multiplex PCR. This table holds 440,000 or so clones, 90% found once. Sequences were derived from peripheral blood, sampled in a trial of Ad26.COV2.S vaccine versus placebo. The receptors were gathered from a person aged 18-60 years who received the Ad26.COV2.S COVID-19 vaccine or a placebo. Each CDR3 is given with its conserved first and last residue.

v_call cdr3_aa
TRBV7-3 CASSLDRGSYNEQFF
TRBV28 CASSPIQGAYEQYF
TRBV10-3 CAISEVSVTDTQYF
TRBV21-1 CASSLQESTDTQYF
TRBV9 CASSVVGTETQYF
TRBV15 CATSRVGRETDTQYF
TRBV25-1 CASISGGNTEAFF
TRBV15 CATSRYPPGGPGNTIYF
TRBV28 CASSLQGQALSNYGYTF
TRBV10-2 CASTDMDNSPLHF
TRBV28 CASSLSLGTGGYEQYF
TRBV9 CASSVGGGWYEKLFF
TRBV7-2 CASSPDREYGYTF
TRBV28 CASSSRPHEQFF
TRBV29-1 CSSGAAVTEAFF
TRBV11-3 CASSPGARDTQYF
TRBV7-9 CASRAGAPDNGELFF
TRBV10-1 CASSFPGRVGNYGYTF
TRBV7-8 CASSLLSTYNEQFF
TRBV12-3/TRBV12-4 CASSLGSSYEQYF
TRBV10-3 CAIAAEVQPNTEAFF
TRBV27 CASSLSTGAINEQFF
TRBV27 CASSPRVDNEQFF
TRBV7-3 CASSLNRLAGSTGELFF
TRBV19 CASRDSNTDTQYF
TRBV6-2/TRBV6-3 CASSLGGPGELFF
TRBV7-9 CASSSSGWDEQFF
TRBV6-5 CASSYSGLRGEQFF
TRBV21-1 CASSAQGWDEKLFF
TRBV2 CASSVSRAGEQYF
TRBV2 CASRNDRSNQPQHF
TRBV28 CASSGQVEAFF
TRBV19 CASSIEWGSYEQYF
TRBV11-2 CASSLNSQTGFYGYTF
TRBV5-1 CASSLSRVSNEQFF
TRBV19 CASSIYGTKDTQYF
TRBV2 CASSVGGWNQPQHF
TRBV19 CASSTVGEQYF
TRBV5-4 CASSLEGGSYNEQFF
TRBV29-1 CSAYREAGELFF
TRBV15 CATSRDRARGQPQHF
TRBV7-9 CASSLRVARSPLHF
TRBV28 CASSLGQRNEKLFF
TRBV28 CASSPGGLSGANVLTF
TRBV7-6 CASSLAGLAGGRLDTQYF
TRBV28 CASSSDRGYGYTF
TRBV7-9 CASSLAGRTAHNEQFF
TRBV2 CASSSTATNEKLFF